This is a list of T cell receptor beta chains from one sample in a study of somatic mutations in cytotoxic T cells in rheumatoid arthritis. Only in-frame clones appear in the TCRdb table, and some are missing; sequencing was by immunoSEQ multiplex PCR. The data show several thousand clones, roughly 65% seen once. Sequencing was performed on CD8+ T cells sorted from blood. The receptors shown here come from a woman in her thirties or forties in good health. CDR3s include the opening cysteine and the closing phenylalanine or tryptophan. Fields, in order: D gene, clone size, V gene, J gene, CDR3 DNA, CDR3 protein. D genes are given only for firm matches. Clone size is not always given. Where it is, it says once, few, many or a class for expanded clones.

NA	few	TRBV9	TRBJ2-7	TGTGCCAGCAGCGTAGACAACCACTACGAGCAGTACTTC	CASSVDNHYEQYF
TRBD1	NA	TRBV30	TRBJ1-4	TGTGCCTGGAGTGCCTTGACAGGGGTGAGGGAAAAACTGTTTTTT	CAWSALTGVREKLFF
NA	NA	TRBV5-4	TRBJ2-5	TGTGCCAGCAGCCCGGATCCCCCAGGGGAGTTAGAGACCCAGTACTTC	CASSPDPPGELETQYF
NA	NA	TRBV6-1	TRBJ1-4	TGTGCCAGCAGTGCGGGGGACTTTTCAACTAATGAAAAACTGTTTTTT	CASSAGDFSTNEKLFF
NA	few	TRBV25-1	TRBJ2-7	TGTGCCAGCAGTGGGCGGGTTACCGAGCAGTACTTC	CASSGRVTEQYF
TRBD2	NA	TRBV5-5	TRBJ2-1	TGTGCCAGCAGCCCGAGCGGGAGGGCCCACAATGAGCAGTTCTTC	CASSPSGRAHNEQFF
NA	few	TRBV27	TRBJ2-5	TGTGCCAGCAGTTCACTACAGGGATTGGAGACCCAGTACTTC	CASSSLQGLETQYF
NA	few	TRBV7-9	TRBJ2-7	TGTGCCAGCAGCTTCTCAAGCGGTTACGAGCAGTACTTC	CASSFSSGYEQYF
NA	NA	TRBV7-2	TRBJ2-4	TGTGCCAGCAGCTTAAGGCCCCAGGCCAAAAACATTCAGTACTTC	CASSLRPQAKNIQYF
TRBD1	NA	TRBV6-6	TRBJ1-2	TGTGCCAGCAGTTCGGGCAGGGGGCACGGCTACACCTTC	CASSSGRGHGYTF
NA	NA	TRBV5-4	TRBJ2-3	TGTGCCAGCAGCTCCTCTAGCACAGATACGCAGTATTTT	CASSSSSTDTQYF
TRBD2	NA	TRBV10-2	TRBJ2-1	TGCGCCAGCAGGGGACTAGCGGGAGATGATGAGCAGTTCTTC	CASRGLAGDDEQFF
NA	few	TRBV7-6	TRBJ2-1	TGTGCCAGCAGCTTAACCCTAATTGCTGAGCAGTTCTTC	CASSLTLIAEQFF
TRBD2	NA	TRBV10-3	TRBJ2-1	TGTGCCACGCAAAAGCGGCGGGAGGAAGGGTCAGAGAATGAGCAGTTCTTC	CATQKRREEGSENEQFF
NA	few	TRBV10-2	TRBJ2-1	TGCGCCAGCAGTGATTCGGGGCTAAGCTCCTACAATGAGCAGTTCTTC	CASSDSGLSSYNEQFF
NA	NA	TRBV6-1	TRBJ1-5	TGTGCCAGCAGTGAAACGGAGGGTTCAAATCAGCCCCAGCATTTT	CASSETEGSNQPQHF
NA	NA	TRBV13	TRBJ2-3	TGTGCCAGCAGAATACAGGGTTATACGCAGTATTTT	CASRIQGYTQYF
TRBD2	NA	TRBV11-2	TRBJ2-3	TGTGCCAGCAGCACGCACCCTAGCGGGAGACAGTCAGATACGCAGTATTTT	CASSTHPSGRQSDTQYF
NA	few	TRBV13	TRBJ2-3	TGTGCCAGCAGCTTAGGGGACACCCGAAGGTCAGATACGCAGTATTTT	CASSLGDTRRSDTQYF
TRBD2	NA	TRBV7-6	TRBJ2-7	TGTGCCAGCAGCTCCCGTCTGACTAGCGGTTTCTACGAGCAGTACTTC	CASSSRLTSGFYEQYF
NA	NA	TRBV29-1	TRBJ1-2	TGCAGCGTTGAAACTGGCCCCTATGGCTACACCTTC	CSVETGPYGYTF
NA	few	TRBV10-2	TRBJ2-3	TGCGCCAGCAGTGTAAGACCGGACCTCACAGATACGCAGTATTTT	CASSVRPDLTDTQYF
TRBD2	NA	TRBV11-2	TRBJ2-7	TGTGCCAGCAGCCCCCTGGGGGGGGGCTCCTACGAGCAGTACTTC	CASSPLGGGSYEQYF
NA	once	TRBV6-4	TRBJ2-5	TGTGCCAGCAGTGACTCAAATATCACGTACACATGGCAAGAGACCCAGTACTTC	CASSDSNITYTWQETQYF
NA	NA	TRBV6-6	TRBJ1-2	TGTGCCACCCGCCGGGACACCTCCTATGGCTACACCTTC	CATRRDTSYGYTF
NA	NA	TRBV7-9	TRBJ2-2	TGTGCCAGCAGCCAACATGCGGGGCTAAGTAGAACCGGGGAGCTGTTTTTT	CASSQHAGLSRTGELFF
TRBD2	NA	TRBV13	TRBJ2-1	TGTGCCAGCAGCTCCGGACTAGTGGATGAGCAGTTCTTC	CASSSGLVDEQFF
NA	NA	TRBV6-5	TRBJ2-7	TGTGCCAGCAGTTATACCACGGGAGAATTATACGAGCAGTACTTC	CASSYTTGELYEQYF
NA	NA	TRBV11-3	TRBJ2-7	TGTGCCAGCAGCTTAAACAGCTACGAGCAGTACTTC	CASSLNSYEQYF
NA	NA	TRBV11-2	TRBJ2-7	TGTGCCAGCAGCTTAGCCCCGGGACAATTACACTACGAGCAGTACTTC	CASSLAPGQLHYEQYF
NA	once	TRBV14	TRBJ1-5	TGTGCCAGCAGCCAAGTCGGGGGTCAGCCCCAGCATTTT	CASSQVGGQPQHF
NA	NA	TRBV7-2	TRBJ2-1	TGTGCCAGCAGCACCCGACCTGATGAGCAGTTCTTC	CASSTRPDEQFF
TRBD2	NA	TRBV7-2	TRBJ2-7	TGTGCCAGCAGCTTAGCCCGGAAGCGGGAGTTGTACGAGCAGTACTTC	CASSLARKRELYEQYF